The T cell receptor beta chain under discussion was sequenced for a study of blood T cells in healthy people across ages. Whole-study findings and limits: Expanded clonotype changes were possibly confounded by unknown donor CMV status.

This clonotype was detected once. Antigen: not known. Then a second PCR, running roughly 7 to 11 cycles, was carried out with a sample-barcoded 5' primer and a J-beta primer mix. A minimum of 3 million CDR3-containing paired-end reads was obtained for each sample. TCRdb analysed the 5' RACE reads with MiXCR anew, one entry per CDR3 protein. The repertoire holds around 1.5 million distinct CDR3 sequences, with roughly 32% as singletons. V dropped 7 bases and J dropped 7 bases, with 20 bases sitting between them. The CDR3 contains 14 residues. CDR1 is MDHEN and CDR2 is SYDVKM in the germline V gene. Per sample, extraction of total RNA gave at least 5.5 micrograms in every case.

The sample was blood. This TCR was sampled from a woman in her twenties or thirties in good health. The V call is TRBV28, the J call TRBJ2-7, with a tentative D call TRBD2 (7 bases). CDR3 nucleotides: TGTGCCAGCACCTTGGGGGGGGCGATTGGGGAGCAGTACTTC. Residues: CASTLGGAIGEQYF.